This TCR beta chain was captured by sequencing in a study of blood T cell repertoires in COVID-19. Turning to the study itself: Samples came from the United States, Italy and Spain, spanning acute and convalescent COVID-19.

The CDR3 has 14 residues. Original processing methods: Amplification from reference gene primers served as the basis for estimated nucleated cell counts. Assay: immunoSEQ multiplex PCR; the TCRdb copy retains only in-frame clones and omits some. That table supplies the V and J calls and clone size; D and trimming were determined from the DNA. The table has about 250,000 clones, 85% to 90% seen once. This receptor was identified in a man aged 35-49 years who had recovered from COVID-19. Source material: PBMCs or T cells enriched from blood (not recorded which). The chain combines TRBV21-1 with TRBJ1-2. TRBV21-1 is a known pseudogene. CDR3: CASSNSQDLHGYTF. Written as DNA, the CDR3 is TGTGCCAGCAGCAACTCTCAGGACTTGCATGGCTACACCTTC.